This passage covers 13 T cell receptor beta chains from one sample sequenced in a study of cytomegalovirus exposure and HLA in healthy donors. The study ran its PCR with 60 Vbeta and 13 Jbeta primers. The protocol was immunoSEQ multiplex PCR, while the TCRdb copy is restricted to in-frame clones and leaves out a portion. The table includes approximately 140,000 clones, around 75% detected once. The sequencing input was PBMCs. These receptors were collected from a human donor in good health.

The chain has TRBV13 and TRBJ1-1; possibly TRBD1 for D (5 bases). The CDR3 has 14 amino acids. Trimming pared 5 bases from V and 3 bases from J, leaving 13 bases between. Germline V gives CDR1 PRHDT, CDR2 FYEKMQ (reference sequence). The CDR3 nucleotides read TGTGCCAGCAGCCCAAGTGGAGGGGACACTGAAGCTTTCTTT. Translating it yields CASSPSGGDTEAFF.

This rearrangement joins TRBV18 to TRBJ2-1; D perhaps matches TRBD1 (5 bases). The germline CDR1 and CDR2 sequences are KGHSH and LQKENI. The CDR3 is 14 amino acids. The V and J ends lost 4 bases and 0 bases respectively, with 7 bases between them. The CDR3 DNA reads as TGTGCCAGCTCACGACAGTTCTCCTACAATGAGCAGTTCTTC. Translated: CASSRQFSYNEQFF.

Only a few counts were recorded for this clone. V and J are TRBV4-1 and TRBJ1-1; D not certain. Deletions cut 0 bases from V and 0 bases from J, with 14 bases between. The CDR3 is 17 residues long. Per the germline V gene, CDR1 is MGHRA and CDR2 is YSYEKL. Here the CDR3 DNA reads TGCGCCAGCAGCCAAGATGGAAGAGGCACTCTGAACACTGAAGCTTTCTTT. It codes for CASSQDGRGTLNTEAFF.

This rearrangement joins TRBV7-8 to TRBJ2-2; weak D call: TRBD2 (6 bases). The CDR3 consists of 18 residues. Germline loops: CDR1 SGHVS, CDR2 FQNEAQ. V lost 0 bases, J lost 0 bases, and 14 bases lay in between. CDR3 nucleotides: TGTGCCAGCAGCTTAGCGAGTCTAGGCGGGGCGAACACCGGGGAGCTGTTTTTT. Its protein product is CASSLASLGGANTGELFF.

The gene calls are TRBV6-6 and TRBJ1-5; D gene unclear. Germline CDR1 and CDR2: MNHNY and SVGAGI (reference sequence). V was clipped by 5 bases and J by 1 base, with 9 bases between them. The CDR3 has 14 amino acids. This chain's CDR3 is CASSNAGSNQPQHF. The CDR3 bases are TGTGCCAGCAGTAATGCGGGGAGCAATCAGCCCCAGCATTTT.

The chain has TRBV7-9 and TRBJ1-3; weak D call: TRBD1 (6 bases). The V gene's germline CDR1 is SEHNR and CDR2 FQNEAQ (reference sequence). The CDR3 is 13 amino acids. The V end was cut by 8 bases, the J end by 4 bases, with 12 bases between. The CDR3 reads CASGQIVGNTIYF. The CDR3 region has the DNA TGTGCCAGCGGACAGATTGTGGGAAACACCATATATTTT.

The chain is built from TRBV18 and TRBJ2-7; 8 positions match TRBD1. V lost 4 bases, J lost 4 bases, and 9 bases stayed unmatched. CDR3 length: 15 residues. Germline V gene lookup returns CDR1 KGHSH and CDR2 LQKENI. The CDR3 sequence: CASSHDRGRSYEQYF. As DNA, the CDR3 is TGTGCCAGCTCACATGACAGGGGACGATCGTACGAGCAGTACTTC.

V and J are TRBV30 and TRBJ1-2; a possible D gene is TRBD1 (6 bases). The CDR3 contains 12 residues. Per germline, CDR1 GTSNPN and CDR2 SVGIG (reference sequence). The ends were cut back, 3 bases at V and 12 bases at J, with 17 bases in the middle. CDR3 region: CAWSPTGGLNTF. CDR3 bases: TGTGCCTGGAGCCCGACGGGGGGGCTCAACACCTTC.

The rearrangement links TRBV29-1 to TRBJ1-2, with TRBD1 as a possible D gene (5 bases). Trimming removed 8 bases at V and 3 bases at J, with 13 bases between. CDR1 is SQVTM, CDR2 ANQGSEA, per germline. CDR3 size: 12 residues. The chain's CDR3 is CSIRQTYYGYTF. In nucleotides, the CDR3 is TGCAGCATCCGACAGACGTACTATGGCTACACCTTC.

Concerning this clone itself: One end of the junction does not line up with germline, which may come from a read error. The CDR3 region is CAGSFVGAQHF. CDR3 bases: TGTGCCGGCAGTTTCGTGGGCGCCCAGCATTTT. The genes are TRBV28 and TRBJ1-5; no reliable D call. There are 11 residues in the CDR3. Germline assignment: CDR1 MDHEN and CDR2 SYDVKM.

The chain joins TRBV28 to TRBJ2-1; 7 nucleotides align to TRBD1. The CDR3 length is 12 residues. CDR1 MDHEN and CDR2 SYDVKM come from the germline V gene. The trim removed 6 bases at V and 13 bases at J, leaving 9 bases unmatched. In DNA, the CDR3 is TGTGCCAGCAGCCTACCTCGGGACAGACAGTTCTTC. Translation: CASSLPRDRQFF.

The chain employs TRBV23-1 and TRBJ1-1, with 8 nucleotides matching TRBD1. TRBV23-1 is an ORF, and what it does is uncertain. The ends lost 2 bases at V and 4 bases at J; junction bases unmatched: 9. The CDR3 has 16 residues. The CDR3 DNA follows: TGCGCCAGCAGTCAACAGGGGGCCCGGAAGGGCACTGAAGCTTTCTTT. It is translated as CASSQQGARKGTEAFF.

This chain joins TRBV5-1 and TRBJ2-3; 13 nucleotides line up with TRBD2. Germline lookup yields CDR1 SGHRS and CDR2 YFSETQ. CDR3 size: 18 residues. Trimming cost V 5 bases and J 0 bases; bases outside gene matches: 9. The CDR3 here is CASRLGLAGDPSTDTQYF. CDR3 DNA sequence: TGCGCCAGCAGACTCGGACTAGCGGGGGACCCGAGCACAGATACGCAGTATTTT.